The source of this T cell receptor (beta chain) is a study of blood T cell repertoires in COVID-19. Across the whole study: Samples of COVID-19 (acute and convalescent) were obtained from the United States, Italy and Spain. Sample material is recorded as cDNA or gDNA derived from T cells, B-cell-depleted T cells, or PBMCs.

CDR1 is SGHAT and CDR2 is FQNNGV in the germline V gene. Trimming left V 6 bases short and J 8 bases short, with 16 bases between. The CDR3 spans 14 residues. Original handling: From reference gene primer amplification, estimates of nucleated cell counts were derived. Repertoires were generated with immunoSEQ multiplex PCR, while TCRdb's copy carries only in-frame clones and drops some. V, J and clone size reflect that table, while D and trimming were determined from the DNA. The sample lists nearly 25,000 clones; about four fifths were seen once. The chain couples TRBV11-2 to TRBJ1-4; possibly TRBD1 for D (6 bases). The sample taken for sequencing was peripheral blood. The sequence came from a man aged 65 to 79 with acute or convalescent COVID-19. DNA of the CDR3: TGTGCCAGCAGACCCTCAGGGGCGCGAGAAAAACTGTTTTTT. This sequence encodes CASRPSGAREKLFF. The full variable domain, with the rest looked up from reference TRBV11-2 and TRBJ1-4, is EAGVAQSPRYKIIEKRQSVAFWCNPISGHATLYWYQQILGQGPKLLIQFQNNGVVDDSQLPKDRFSAERLKGVDSTLKIQPAKLEDSAVYLCASRPSGAREKLFFGSGTQLSVL.